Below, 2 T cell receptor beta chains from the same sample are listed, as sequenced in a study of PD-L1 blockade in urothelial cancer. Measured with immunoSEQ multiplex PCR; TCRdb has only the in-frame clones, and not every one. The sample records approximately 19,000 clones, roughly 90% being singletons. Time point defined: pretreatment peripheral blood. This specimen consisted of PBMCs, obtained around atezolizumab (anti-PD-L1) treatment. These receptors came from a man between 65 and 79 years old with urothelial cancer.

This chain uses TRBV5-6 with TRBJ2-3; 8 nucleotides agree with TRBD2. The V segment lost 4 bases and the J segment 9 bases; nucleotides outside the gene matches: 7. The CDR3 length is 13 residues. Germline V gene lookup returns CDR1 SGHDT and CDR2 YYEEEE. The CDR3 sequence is CASSAAGGMTQYF. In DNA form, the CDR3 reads TGTGCCAGCAGCGCGGCGGGGGGCATGACGCAGTATTTT.

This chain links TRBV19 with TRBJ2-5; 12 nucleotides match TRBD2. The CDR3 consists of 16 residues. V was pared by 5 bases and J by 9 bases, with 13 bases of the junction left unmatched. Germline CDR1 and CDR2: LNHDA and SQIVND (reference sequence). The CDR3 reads CASSVTSGGLRGAQYF. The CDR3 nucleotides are TGTGCCAGTAGTGTGACTAGCGGGGGTCTCCGGGGAGCCCAGTACTTC.